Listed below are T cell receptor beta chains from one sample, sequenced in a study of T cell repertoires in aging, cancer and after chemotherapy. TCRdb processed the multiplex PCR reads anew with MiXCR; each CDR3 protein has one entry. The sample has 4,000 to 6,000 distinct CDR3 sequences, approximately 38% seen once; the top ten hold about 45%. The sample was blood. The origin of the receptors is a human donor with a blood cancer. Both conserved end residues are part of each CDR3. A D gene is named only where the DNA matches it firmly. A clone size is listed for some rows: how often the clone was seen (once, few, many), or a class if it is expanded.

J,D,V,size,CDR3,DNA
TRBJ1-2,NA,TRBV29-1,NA,CSARTVYHYGYTF,TGCAGCGCCCGGACAGTATACCACTATGGCTACACCTTC
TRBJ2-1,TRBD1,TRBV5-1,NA,CASSLWGSGTGANEQFF,TGCGCCAGCAGCTTGTGGGGGAGCGGGACAGGGGCCAATGAGCAGTTCTTC
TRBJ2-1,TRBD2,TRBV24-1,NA,CATSDVTSVSNNEQFF,TGTGCCACCAGTGATGTGACTAGCGTTTCGAACAATGAGCAGTTCTTC
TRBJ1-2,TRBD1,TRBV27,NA,CASSLDRDYGYTF,TGTGCCAGCAGTTTAGACAGGGATTATGGCTACACCTTC
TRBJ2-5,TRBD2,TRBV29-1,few,CSVFSGSQETQYF,TGCAGCGTTTTTAGCGGGAGTCAAGAGACCCAGTACTTC
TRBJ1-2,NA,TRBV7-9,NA,CASTNMGDPNYGYTF,TGTGCCAGCACCAACATGGGGGATCCTAACTATGGCTACACCTTC
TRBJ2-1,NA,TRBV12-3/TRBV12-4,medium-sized,CASRLGYNEQFF,TGTGCCAGCAGACTAGGTTACAATGAGCAGTTCTTC
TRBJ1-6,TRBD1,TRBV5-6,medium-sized,CASSRDRGYNSPLHF,TGTGCCAGCAGCAGGGACAGGGGGTATAATTCACCCCTCCACTTT
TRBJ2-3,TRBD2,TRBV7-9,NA,CASRGGVTDTQYF,TGTGCCAGCAGGGGGGGGGTCACAGATACGCAGTATTTT
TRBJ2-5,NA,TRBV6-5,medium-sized,CASSRTVGETQYF,TGTGCCAGCAGTCGGACAGTTGGGGAGACCCAGTACTTC
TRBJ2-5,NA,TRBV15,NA,CATSKGGETQYF,TGTGCCACCAGTAAGGGTGGCGAGACCCAGTACTTC
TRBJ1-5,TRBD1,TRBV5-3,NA,CARSFGQGMGQPQHF,TGTGCCAGAAGCTTCGGACAGGGGATGGGACAGCCCCAGCATTTT
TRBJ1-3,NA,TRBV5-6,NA,CASSFQGLLPGNTIYF,TGTGCCAGCAGCTTCCAGGGCCTTCTACCGGGAAACACCATATATTTT
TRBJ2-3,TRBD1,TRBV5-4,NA,CASSPGQTTDTQYF,TGTGCCAGCAGCCCGGGACAGACCACAGATACGCAGTATTTT
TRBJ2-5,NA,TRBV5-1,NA,CASSPGSGLGTPYQETQYF,TGCGCCAGCAGCCCGGGGAGTGGTTTGGGAACCCCGTACCAAGAGACCCAGTACTTC
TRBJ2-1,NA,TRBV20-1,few,CSVEQLSNYNEQFF,TGCAGTGTCGAACAGCTATCGAACTACAATGAGCAGTTCTTC
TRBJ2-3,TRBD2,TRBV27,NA,CASSDFLAGADTQYF,TGTGCCAGCAGTGATTTCCTAGCGGGCGCAGATACGCAGTATTTT
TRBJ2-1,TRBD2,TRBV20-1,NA,CSAYGLAGANMGGYNEQFF,TGCAGTGCTTACGGTTTGGCGGGAGCAAACATGGGGGGGTACAATGAGCAGTTCTTC